The sequence of this T cell receptor beta chain was determined in a study of monozygotic twins with inflammatory bowel disease. Both TCRalpha and TCRbeta cDNA were subjected to two nested PCRs lasting approximately 16 and 9 cycles. TCRdb reprocessed the 5' RACE reads; each CDR3 protein has one entry and no DNA is given. The sample yields 95,000 to 110,000 distinct CDR3 sequences, of which the top ten take up approximately 2%. Per the germline V gene, CDR1 is SGHRS and CDR2 is YFSETQ. The CDR3 runs to 15 residues. The chain combines TRBV5-1 with TRBJ1-4. The sequenced sample consisted of blood. This receptor was obtained from a human donor with ulcerative colitis or Crohn's disease, or a healthy co-twin of an affected twin (not recorded which). This CDR3 reads CASSDGGRSNEKLFF.